This T cell receptor beta chain was sequenced in a study of T cell responses to AZD1222 COVID-19 vaccine. Overall study results and limits: Clonal diversity was possibly underestimated, and the donors were mostly white British, with more females.

As for this clone: The target antigen is unknown.

Produced via immunoSEQ multiplex PCR; TCRdb's table is partial and in-frame only. In the table there are 80,000 to 100,000 clones, approximately 85% of which are singletons. Trimming left V 1 base short and J 6 bases short, with 14 bases between. Per germline, CDR1 SGDLS and CDR2 YYNGEE. There are 16 residues in the CDR3. The source material was peripheral blood, sampled on day 0 of AZD1222 vaccination. This chain connects TRBV9 to TRBJ1-6; D gene ambiguous. This clonotype originated in an adult in good health. CDR3 bases: TGTGCCAGCAGCGTATCCCGGGCCGGGCCTAATTCACCCCTCCACTTT. Its translation: CASSVSRAGPNSPLHF.